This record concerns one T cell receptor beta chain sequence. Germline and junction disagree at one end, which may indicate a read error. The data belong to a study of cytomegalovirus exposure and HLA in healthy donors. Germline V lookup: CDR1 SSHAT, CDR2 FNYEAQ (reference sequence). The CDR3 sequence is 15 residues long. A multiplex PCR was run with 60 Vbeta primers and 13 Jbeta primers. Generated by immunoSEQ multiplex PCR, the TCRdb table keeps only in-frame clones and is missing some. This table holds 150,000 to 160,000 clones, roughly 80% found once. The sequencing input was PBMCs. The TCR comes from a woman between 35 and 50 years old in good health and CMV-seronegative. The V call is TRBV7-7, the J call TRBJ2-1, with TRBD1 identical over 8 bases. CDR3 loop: CASSTGGPAYNEQFF. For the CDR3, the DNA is TGTGCTAGCAGCACAGGGGGGCCGGCCTACAATGAGCAGTTCTTC.